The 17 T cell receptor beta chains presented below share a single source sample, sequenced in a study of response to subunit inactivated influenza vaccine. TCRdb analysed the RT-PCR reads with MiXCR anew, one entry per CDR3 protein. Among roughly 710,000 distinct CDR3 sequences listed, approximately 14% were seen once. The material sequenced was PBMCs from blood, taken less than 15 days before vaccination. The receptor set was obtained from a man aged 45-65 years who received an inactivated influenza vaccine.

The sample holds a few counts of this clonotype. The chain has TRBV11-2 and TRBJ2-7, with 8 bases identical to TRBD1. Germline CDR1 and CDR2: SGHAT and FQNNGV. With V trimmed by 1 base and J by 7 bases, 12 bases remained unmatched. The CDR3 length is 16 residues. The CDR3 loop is CASSLVRDRGFREQYF. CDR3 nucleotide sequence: TGTGCCAGCAGCTTAGTCCGAGACAGGGGCTTTCGGGAGCAGTACTTC.

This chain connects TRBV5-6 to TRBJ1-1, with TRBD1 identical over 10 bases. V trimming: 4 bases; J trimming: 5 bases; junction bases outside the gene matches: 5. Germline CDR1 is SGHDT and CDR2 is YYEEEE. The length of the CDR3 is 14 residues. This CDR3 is CASSRQGARTEAFF. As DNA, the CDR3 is TGTGCCAGCAGCAGACAGGGGGCGAGGACTGAAGCTTTCTTT.

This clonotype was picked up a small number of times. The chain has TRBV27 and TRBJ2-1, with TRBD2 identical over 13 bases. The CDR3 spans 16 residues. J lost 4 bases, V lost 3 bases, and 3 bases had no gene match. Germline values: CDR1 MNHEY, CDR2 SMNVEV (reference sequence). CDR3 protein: CASSLGTSGTYNEQFF. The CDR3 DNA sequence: TGTGCCAGCAGTTTGGGGACTAGCGGGACGTACAATGAGCAGTTCTTC.

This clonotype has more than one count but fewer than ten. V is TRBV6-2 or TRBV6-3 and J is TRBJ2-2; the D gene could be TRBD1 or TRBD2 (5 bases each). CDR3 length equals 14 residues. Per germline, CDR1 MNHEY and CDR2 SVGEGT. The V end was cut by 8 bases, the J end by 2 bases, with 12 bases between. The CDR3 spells CASRDDLNTGELFF. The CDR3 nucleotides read TGTGCCAGCCGGGACGACCTAAACACCGGGGAGCTGTTTTTT.

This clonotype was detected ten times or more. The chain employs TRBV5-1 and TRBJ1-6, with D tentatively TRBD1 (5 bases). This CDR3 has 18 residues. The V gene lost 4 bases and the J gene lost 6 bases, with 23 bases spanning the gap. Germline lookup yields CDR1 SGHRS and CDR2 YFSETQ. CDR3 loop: CASSQEGTAGRFNSPLHF. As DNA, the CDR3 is TGCGCCAGCAGCCAAGAAGGGACGGCGGGGAGATTTAATTCACCCCTCCACTTT.

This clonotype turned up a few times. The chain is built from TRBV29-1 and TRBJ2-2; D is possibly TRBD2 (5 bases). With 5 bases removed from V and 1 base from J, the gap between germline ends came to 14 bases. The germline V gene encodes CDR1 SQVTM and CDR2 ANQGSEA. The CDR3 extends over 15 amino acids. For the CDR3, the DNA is TGCAGCGTTACCCTCGGAGGAAAGAACACCGGGGAGCTGTTTTTT. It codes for CSVTLGGKNTGELFF.

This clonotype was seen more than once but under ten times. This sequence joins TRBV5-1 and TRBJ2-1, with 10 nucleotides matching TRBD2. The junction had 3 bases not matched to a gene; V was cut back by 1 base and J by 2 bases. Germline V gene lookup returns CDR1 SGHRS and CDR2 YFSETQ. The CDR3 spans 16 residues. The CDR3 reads CASSLLGLAPYNEQFF. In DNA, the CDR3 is TGCGCCAGCAGCTTGCTGGGACTAGCGCCCTACAATGAGCAGTTCTTC.

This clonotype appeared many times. The CDR3 is CASSPDRKEPQHF. CDR3 nucleotide sequence: TGTGCCAGCAGCCCGGACAGGAAGGAACCCCAGCATTTT. V usage is TRBV5-5 and J usage is TRBJ1-5; 7 bases match TRBD1. J lost 10 bases, V lost 4 bases, and 8 bases had no gene match. This CDR3 region has 13 residues. CDR1 SGHKS and CDR2 YYEKEE come from the germline V gene (reference sequence).

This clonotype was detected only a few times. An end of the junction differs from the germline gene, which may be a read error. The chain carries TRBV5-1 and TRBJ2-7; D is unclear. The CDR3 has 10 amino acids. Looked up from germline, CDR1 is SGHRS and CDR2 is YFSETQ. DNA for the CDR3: TGCGCCAGCAGCCCCCAGGCATGGGCGTTC. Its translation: CASSPQAWAF.

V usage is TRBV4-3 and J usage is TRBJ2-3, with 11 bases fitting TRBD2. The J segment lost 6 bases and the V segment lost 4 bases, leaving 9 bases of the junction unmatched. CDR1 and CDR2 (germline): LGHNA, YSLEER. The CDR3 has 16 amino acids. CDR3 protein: CASSLETSGVTDTQYF. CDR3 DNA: TGCGCCAGCAGCCTAGAGACTAGCGGGGTAACGGATACGCAGTATTTT.

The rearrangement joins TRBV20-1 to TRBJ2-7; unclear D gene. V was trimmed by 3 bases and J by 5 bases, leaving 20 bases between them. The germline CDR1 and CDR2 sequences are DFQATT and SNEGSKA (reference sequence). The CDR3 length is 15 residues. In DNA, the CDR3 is TGCAGTGCTAGTTTTAGAGGAGCAGCAGACCACGAGCAGTACTTC. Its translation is CSASFRGAADHEQYF.

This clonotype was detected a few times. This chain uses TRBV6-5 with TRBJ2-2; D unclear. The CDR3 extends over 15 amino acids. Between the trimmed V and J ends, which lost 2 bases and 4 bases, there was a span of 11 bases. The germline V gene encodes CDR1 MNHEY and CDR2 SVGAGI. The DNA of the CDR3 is TGTGCCAGCAGTTACACCGGGCAGTCCACCGGGGAGCTGTTTTTT. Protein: CASSYTGQSTGELFF.

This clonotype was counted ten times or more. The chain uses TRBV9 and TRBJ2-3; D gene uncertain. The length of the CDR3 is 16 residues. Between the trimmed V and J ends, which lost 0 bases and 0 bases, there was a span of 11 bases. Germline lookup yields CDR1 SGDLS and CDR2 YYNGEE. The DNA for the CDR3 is TGTGCCAGCAGCGTAGGAAGGTATTCTAGCACAGATACGCAGTATTTT. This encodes CASSVGRYSSTDTQYF. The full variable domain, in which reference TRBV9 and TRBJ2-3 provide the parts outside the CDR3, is DSGVTQTPKHLITATGQRVTLRCSPRSGDLSVYWYQQSLDQGLQFLIQYYNGEERAKGNILERFSAQQFPDLHSELNLSSLELGDSALYFCASSVGRYSSTDTQYFGPGTRLTVL.

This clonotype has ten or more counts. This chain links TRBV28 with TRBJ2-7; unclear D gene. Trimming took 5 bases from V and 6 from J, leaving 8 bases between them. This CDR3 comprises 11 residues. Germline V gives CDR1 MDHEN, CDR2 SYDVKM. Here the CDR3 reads CASSQYFEQYF. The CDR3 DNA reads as TGTGCCAGCAGTCAATACTTCGAGCAGTACTTC. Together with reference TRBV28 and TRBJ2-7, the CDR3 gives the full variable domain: DVKVTQSSRYLVKRTGEKVFLECVQDMDHENMFWYRQDPGLGLRLIYFSYDVKMKEKGDIPEGYSVSREKKERFSLILESASTNQTSMYLCASSQYFEQYFGPGTRLTVT.

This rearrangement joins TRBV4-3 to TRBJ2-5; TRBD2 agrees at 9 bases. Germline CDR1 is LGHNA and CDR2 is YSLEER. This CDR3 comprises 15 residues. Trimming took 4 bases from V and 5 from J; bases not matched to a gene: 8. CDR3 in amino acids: CASSPAGGDQETQYF. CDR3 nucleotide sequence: TGCGCCAGCAGCCCGGCGGGGGGGGATCAGGAGACCCAGTACTTC.

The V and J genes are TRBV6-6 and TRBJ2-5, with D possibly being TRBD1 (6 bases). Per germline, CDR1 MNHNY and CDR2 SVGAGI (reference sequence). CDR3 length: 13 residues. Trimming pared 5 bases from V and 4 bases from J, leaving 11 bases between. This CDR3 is CASSKGQRETQYF. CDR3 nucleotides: TGTGCCAGCAGTAAAGGACAGAGAGAGACCCAGTACTTC.

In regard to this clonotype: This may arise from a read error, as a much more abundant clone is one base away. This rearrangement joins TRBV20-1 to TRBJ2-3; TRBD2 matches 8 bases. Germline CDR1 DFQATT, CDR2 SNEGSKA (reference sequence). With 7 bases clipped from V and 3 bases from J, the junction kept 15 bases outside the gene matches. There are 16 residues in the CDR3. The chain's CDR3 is CSGSPQREGLTDTQYF. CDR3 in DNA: TGCAGTGGTAGCCCCCAACGGGAGGGCCTGACAGATACGCAGTATTTT.